This T cell receptor beta chain was recovered during a study of T cell clones after liver transplantation. Trimming at V came to 7 bases and at J to 5 bases, leaving 6 bases not matched to a gene. The CDR3 contains 13 residues. Germline-derived CDR1 and CDR2 are WSHSY and SAAADI. Study observations and caveats: In 5 of 8 subjects, circulating graft-donor-reactive CD4 TCRbeta sequences fell significantly after transplant.

Comments on this clone: What it binds is unknown.

Method: immunoSEQ multiplex PCR; TCRdb's copy keeps in-frame clones and lacks some. The sample carries more than 95,000 clones, more than 75% recorded once. The sequence was obtained from a human donor who received a liver transplant. The gene calls are TRBV10-2 and TRBJ2-5; 8 bases align to TRBD1. The source was CD4+ T cells from blood, collected before liver transplant. The CDR3 protein is CASTSSGGETQYF. The CDR3 nucleotides are TGCGCCAGCACGAGTTCAGGGGGCGAGACCCAGTACTTC.